This T cell receptor beta chain was obtained from a study of Graves' ophthalmopathy and Graves' hyperthyroidism. Amplification of TCR beta CDR3 regions used RNA transcripts. HTBI-primed first-round RT-PCR preceded second-round multiplex PCR. TCRdb re-called the multiplex PCR reads through MiXCR, storing one row per CDR3 protein. The sample holds roughly 160,000 distinct CDR3 sequences, approximately 40% seen once. J lost 3 bases, V lost 9 bases, and 12 bases had no gene match. The CDR3 contains 15 residues. In germline, CDR1 is SGHRS, CDR2 YFSETQ. Material for sequencing was peripheral blood. The TCR sequence derives from a woman aged 40-49 years with Graves' ophthalmopathy. This chain connects TRBV5-1 to TRBJ1-1; TRBD1 aligns across 9 bases. The CDR3 DNA reads as TGCGCCACCCGACCCCACGACAGGGGGTACACTGAAGCTTTCTTT. This sequence encodes CATRPHDRGYTEAFF.